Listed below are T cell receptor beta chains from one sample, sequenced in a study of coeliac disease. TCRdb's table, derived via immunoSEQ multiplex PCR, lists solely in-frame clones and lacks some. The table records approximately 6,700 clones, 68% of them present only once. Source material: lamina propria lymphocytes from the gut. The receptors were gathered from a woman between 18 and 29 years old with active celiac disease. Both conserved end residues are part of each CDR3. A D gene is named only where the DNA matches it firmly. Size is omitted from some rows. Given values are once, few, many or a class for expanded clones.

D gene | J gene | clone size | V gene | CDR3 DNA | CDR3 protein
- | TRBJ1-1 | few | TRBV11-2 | TGTGCCAGCAGCTTTCGGCTAGGAAGAGGTAGGGAGTTCGCTGAAGCTTTCTTT | CASSFRLGRGREFAEAFF
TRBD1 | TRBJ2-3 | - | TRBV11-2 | TGTGCCAGCAGCTTTAGGGCCACAGGGGCTGGTACGCAGTATTTT | CASSFRATGAGTQYF
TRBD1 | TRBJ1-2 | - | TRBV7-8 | TGTGCCAGCAGCTTAGGCAACAGGGGGCGGCATGGCTACACCTTC | CASSLGNRGRHGYTF
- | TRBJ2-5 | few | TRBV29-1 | TGCAGCGTCGCACCGGGCGGGCGGGAGACCCAGTACTTC | CSVAPGGRETQYF
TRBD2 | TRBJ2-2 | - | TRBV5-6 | TGTGCCAGCAGCCCTATAGATAGCGGGAGTGCCGGGGAGCTGTTTTTT | CASSPIDSGSAGELFF
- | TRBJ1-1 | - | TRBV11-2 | TGTGCCAGCAGCTTAGATCCGGTACCGAACACTGAAGCTTTCTTT | CASSLDPVPNTEAFF
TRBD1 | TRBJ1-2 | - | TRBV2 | TGTGCCAGATGGGACAGGCCATCTGAAGGAGGCTACACCTTC | CARWDRPSEGGYTF
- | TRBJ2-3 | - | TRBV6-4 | TGTGCCAGCAGTGACTCGTACGGGGGCACAGATACGCAGTATTTT | CASSDSYGGTDTQYF
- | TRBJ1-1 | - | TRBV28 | TGTGCCAGCAGTTGGGGGGGCGCGGGTATCACTGAAGCTTTCTTT | CASSWGGAGITEAFF
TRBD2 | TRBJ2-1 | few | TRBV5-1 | TGCGCCAGCAGCTTGTTAGCGGGAGGACTTAATGAGCAGTTCTTC | CASSLLAGGLNEQFF
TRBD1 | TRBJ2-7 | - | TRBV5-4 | TGTGCCAGCAGCACCCGGGACAGGGAATACGAGCAGTACTTC | CASSTRDREYEQYF
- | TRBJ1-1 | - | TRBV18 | TGTGCCAGCTCACCATTGAGGAGGGTTGGCGTCGGAGCTTTCTTT | CASSPLRRVGVGAFF
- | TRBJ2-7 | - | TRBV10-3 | TGTGCCATCAGTGAGCTACAGGGTAGCGGGCTTCACTACGAGCAGTACTTC | CAISELQGSGLHYEQYF
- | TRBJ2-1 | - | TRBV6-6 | TGTGCCAGCAGTTCATTTAGACAGGTTGCCTACAATGAGCAGTTCTTC | CASSSFRQVAYNEQFF
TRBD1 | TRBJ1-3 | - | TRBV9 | TGTGCCAGCAGCGTTCGGGACAGGTCAAGCTCTGGAAACACCATATATTTT | CASSVRDRSSSGNTIYF
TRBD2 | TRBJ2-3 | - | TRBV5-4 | TGTGCCAGCAGCTTTACACTAGCGGGAGGGTACACGCAGTATTTT | CASSFTLAGGYTQYF
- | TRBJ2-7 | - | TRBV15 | TGTGCCACCAGCAGAGGGACAACCTACGAGCAGTACTTC | CATSRGTTYEQYF
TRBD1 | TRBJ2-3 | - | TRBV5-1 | TGCGCCAGCAGCGAGGAAACAGGGGGAGATACGCAGTATTTT | CASSEETGGDTQYF
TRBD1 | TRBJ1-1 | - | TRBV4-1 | TGCGCCAGCAGCCAACCGGGACAGGGCCATACTGAAGCTTTCTTT | CASSQPGQGHTEAFF
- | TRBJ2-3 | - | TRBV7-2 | TGTGCCAGCAGCGTTACTAGAAACACAGATACGCAGTATTTT | CASSVTRNTDTQYF
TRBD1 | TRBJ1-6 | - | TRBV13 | TGTGCCAGCAGAGAGAACTACAGGGGGCGCTTAGGTTCACCCCTCCACTTT | CASRENYRGRLGSPLHF
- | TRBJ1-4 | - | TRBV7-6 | TGTGCCAGCAGCACCAGGGAAAAACTGTTTTTT | CASSTREKLFF
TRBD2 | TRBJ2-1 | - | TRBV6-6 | TGTGCCAGCAGCCGCGGGGGAGCGGGAGCTTACAATGAGCAGTTCTTC | CASSRGGAGAYNEQFF
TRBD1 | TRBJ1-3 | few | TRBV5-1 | TGCGCCAGCAGCCAAGGACAGGAGAGAAACACCATATATTTT | CASSQGQERNTIYF
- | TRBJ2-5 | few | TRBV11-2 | TGTGCCAGCAGCTTAGTCTTCGCCCCCGGGACCCAGTACTTC | CASSLVFAPGTQYF
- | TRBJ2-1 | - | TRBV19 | TGTGCCAGTAGTATATCTCTGGCATACAATGAGCAGTTCTTC | CASSISLAYNEQFF
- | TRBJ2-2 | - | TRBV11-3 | TGTGCCAGCAGCTTATCCCGGACCGGGGAGCTGTTTTTT | CASSLSRTGELFF
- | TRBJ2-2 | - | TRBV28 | TGTGCCAGCAGTTTTTCACAGGGAACCGGGGAGCTGTTTTTT | CASSFSQGTGELFF
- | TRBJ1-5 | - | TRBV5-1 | TGCGCCAGCAGCTTGGACGGGGCAGGGGATCAGCCCCAGCATTTT | CASSLDGAGDQPQHF
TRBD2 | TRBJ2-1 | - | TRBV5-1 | TGCGCCAGCAGCCCCCAAGGGACGACTAGCGGGAGAGGGGAGTTCTTC | CASSPQGTTSGRGEFF
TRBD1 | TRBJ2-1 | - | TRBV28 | TGTGCCAGCAGCCCTCAAGCGACAGGGGAGCAGTTCTTC | CASSPQATGEQFF
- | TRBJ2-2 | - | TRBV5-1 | TGCGCCAGCAGCTTGGCCCCAGGGGTAACCACCGGGGAGCTGTTTTTT | CASSLAPGVTTGELFF
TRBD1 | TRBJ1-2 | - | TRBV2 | TGTGCCAGCAGGATGACAGGGGGATGGACGGGCTACACCTTC | CASRMTGGWTGYTF
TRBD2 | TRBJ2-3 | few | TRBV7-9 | TGTGCCAGCAGTTACCGACTAGCGGGGAGGATAGATACGCAGTATTTT | CASSYRLAGRIDTQYF
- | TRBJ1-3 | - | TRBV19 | TGTGCCAGTAGTCTTTCCTCTGGAAACACCATATATTTT | CASSLSSGNTIYF
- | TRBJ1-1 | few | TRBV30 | TGTGCCTGGAGTAGGGGACTGCTAGACACTGAAGCTTTCTTT | CAWSRGLLDTEAFF
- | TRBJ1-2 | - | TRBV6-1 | TGTGCCAGCAGCTTGTCGGGTAGCAACTATGGCTACACCTTC | CASSLSGSNYGYTF
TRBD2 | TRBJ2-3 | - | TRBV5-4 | TGTGCCAGCAGCTTGACTAGCGGGGCCACAGATACGCAGTATTTT | CASSLTSGATDTQYF
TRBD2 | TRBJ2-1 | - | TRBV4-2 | TGTGCCAGCAGCCAAGAATGGCCTAGCGGGGGCACTCTGCAGTTCTTC | CASSQEWPSGGTLQFF
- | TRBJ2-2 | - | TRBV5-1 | TGCGCCAGCAGCTTGTTCAGGGGGGCCGGGGAGCTGTTTTTT | CASSLFRGAGELFF
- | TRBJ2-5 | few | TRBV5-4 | TGTGCCAGCAGCTCCGCGGAGACCCAGTACTTC | CASSSAETQYF
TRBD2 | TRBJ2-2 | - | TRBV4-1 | TGCGCCAGCAGCCAAGAACCCGTGGTAGCGGGGGGGCATACCGGGGAGCTGTTTTTT | CASSQEPVVAGGHTGELFF
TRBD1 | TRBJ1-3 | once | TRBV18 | TGTGCCAGCTCACCCGACAGGGGGCTAGGAAACACCATATATTTT | CASSPDRGLGNTIYF
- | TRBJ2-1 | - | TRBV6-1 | TGTGCCAGCAGTGGCTCTAGGTGGGGCCAGTACAATGAGCAGTTCTTC | CASSGSRWGQYNEQFF
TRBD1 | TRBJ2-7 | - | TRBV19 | TGTGCCAGTAGTGGGATGGACAGGGAGTACGAGCAGTACTTC | CASSGMDREYEQYF
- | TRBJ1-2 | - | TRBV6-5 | TGTGCCAGCAGTGAACCCCCCTACGGCTACACCTTC | CASSEPPYGYTF
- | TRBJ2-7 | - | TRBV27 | TGTGCCAGCAGTATCCAGGGTGTTAGCTCCTACGAGCAGTACTTC | CASSIQGVSSYEQYF
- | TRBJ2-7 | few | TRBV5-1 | TGCGCCAGCAGCCAAGCAGACGGGTGGACCTACGAGCAGTACTTC | CASSQADGWTYEQYF
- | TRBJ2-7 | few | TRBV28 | TGTGCCAGCAGTTTATTTTTGCTAGCCTACGAGCAGTACTTC | CASSLFLLAYEQYF
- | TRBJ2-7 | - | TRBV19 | TGTGCCAGTAGTTCAAGACTTGACGCCTACGAGCAGTACTTC | CASSSRLDAYEQYF
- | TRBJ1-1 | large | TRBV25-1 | TGTGCCAGCCAGTCGGGGGTAGAAGCTTTCTTT | CASQSGVEAFF
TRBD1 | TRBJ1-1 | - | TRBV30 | TGTGCCTGGAGCGTCCCCGTGACAGGGGACACTGAAGCTTTCTTT | CAWSVPVTGDTEAFF